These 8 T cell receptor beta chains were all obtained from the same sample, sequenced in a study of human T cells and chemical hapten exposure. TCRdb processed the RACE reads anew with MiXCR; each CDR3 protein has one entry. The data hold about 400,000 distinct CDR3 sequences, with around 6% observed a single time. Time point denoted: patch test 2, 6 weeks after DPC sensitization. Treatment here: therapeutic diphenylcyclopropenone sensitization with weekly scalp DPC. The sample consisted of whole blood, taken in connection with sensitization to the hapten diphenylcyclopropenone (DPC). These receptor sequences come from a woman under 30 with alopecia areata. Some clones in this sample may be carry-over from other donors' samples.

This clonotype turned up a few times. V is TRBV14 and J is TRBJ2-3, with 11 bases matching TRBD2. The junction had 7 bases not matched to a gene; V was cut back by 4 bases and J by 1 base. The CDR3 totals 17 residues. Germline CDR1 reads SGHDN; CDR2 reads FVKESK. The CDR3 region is CASSPGLAVVGTDTQYF. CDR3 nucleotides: TGTGCCAGCAGCCCGGGACTAGCGGTGGTGGGCACAGATACGCAGTATTTT.

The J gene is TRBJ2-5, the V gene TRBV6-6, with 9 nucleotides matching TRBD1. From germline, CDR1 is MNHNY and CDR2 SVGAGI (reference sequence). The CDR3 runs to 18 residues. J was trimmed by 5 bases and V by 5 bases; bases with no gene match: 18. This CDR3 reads CASSARDGTGWRMETQYF. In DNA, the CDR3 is TGTGCCAGCAGTGCCCGCGATGGGACAGGGTGGAGGATGGAGACCCAGTACTTC.

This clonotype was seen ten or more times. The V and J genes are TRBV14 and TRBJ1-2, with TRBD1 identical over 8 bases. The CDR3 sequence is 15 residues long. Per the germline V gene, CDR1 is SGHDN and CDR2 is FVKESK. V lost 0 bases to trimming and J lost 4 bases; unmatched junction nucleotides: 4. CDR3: CASSQDGGQGYGYTF. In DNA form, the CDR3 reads TGTGCCAGCAGCCAAGATGGTGGACAGGGCTATGGCTACACCTTC.

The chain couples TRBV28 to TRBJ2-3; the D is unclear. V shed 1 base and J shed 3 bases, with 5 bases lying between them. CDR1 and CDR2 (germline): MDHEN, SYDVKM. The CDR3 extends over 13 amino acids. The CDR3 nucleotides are TGTGCCAGCAGTTTATCAGAGACAGATACGCAGTATTTT. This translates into CASSLSETDTQYF.

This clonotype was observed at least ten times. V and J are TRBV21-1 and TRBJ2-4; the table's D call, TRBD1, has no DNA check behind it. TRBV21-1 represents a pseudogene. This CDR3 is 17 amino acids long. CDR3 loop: CASSKAYRARAKNIQYF. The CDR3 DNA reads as TGTGCCAGCAGCAAAGCGTACAGGGCACGGGCCAAAAACATTCAGTACTTC.

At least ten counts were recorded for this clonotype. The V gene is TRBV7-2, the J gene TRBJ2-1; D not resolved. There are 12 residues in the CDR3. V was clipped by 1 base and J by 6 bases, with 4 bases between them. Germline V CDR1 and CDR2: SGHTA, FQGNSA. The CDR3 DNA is TGTGCCAGCAGCTTAGACTTCAATGAGCAGTTCTTC. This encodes CASSLDFNEQFF.

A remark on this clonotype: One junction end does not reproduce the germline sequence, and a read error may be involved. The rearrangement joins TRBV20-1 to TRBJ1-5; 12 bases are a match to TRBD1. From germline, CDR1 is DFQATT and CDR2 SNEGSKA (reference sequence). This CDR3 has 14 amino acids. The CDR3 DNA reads TGCAGTGCCACAGGGACAGGGGGCGATCAGCCCCTGCATTTT. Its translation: CSATGTGGDQPLHF.

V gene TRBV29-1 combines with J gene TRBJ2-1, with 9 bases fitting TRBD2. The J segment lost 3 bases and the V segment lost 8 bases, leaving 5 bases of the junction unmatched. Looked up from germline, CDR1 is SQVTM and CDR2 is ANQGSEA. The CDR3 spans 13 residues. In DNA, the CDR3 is TGCAGCTTACAGCGGGGGGTCTACAATGAGCAGTTCTTC. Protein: CSLQRGVYNEQFF.